Each of the 9 T cell receptor beta chains below was sequenced from the same sample in a study of blood T cell repertoires in COVID-19. Sequenced by immunoSEQ multiplex PCR; TCRdb stores in-frame clones only, minus some. The sample consists of 120,000 to 150,000 clones, 80% of them appearing once. Material for sequencing was peripheral blood. The receptors originated from a woman aged 45 to 65 with acute or convalescent COVID-19.

The gene calls are TRBV6-6 and TRBJ1-2; D possibly corresponds to TRBD1 (6 bases). V was cut by 5 bases and J by 4 bases, with 14 bases left in between. The CDR3 is 14 amino acids. Germline CDR1 and CDR2: MNHNY and SVGAGI (reference sequence). CDR3 DNA sequence: TGTGCCAGCAGTACCCCAGGACAGCTCTATGGCTACACCTTC. Translated: CASSTPGQLYGYTF.

The chain uses TRBV19 and TRBJ1-5; 7 bases match TRBD1. The CDR3 has 15 residues. V lost 5 bases, J lost 4 bases, and 8 bases stayed unmatched. CDR1 and CDR2 (germline): LNHDA, SQIVND (reference sequence). CDR3 in DNA: TGTGCCAGTAGTTCGGACAGGATGTTAAATCAGCCCCAGCATTTT. This codes for CASSSDRMLNQPQHF.

The J gene is TRBJ2-3, the V gene TRBV27; D not resolved. The CDR3 is 14 residues long. CDR1 and CDR2 (germline): MNHEY, SMNVEV (reference sequence). The V end lost 2 bases, the J end lost 0 bases, and 6 bases lay between the germline ends. DNA for the CDR3: TGTGCCAGCAGTTTAAAAGCGAGCACAGATACGCAGTATTTT. It is translated as CASSLKASTDTQYF.

The chain combines TRBV30 with TRBJ1-1; D might be TRBD1 (5 bases). CDR3 size: 13 residues. Trimming removed 2 bases at V and 3 bases at J, with 10 bases between. Germline V gives CDR1 GTSNPN, CDR2 SVGIG (reference sequence). The CDR3 loop reads CAWSTGGHTEAFF. The DNA of the CDR3 is TGTGCCTGGAGTACAGGAGGGCACACTGAAGCTTTCTTT.

The rearrangement joins TRBV19 to TRBJ1-1; 10 positions agree with TRBD1. The CDR3 contains 15 residues. Germline CDR1 is LNHDA and CDR2 is SQIVND (reference sequence). V dropped 5 bases and J dropped 6; count of bases not matched to a gene: 9. The CDR3 region is CASSLSWDRGAEAFF. In nucleotides, the CDR3 is TGTGCCAGTAGTCTTTCCTGGGACAGGGGTGCTGAAGCTTTCTTT.

This clone showed up just once. This chain connects TRBV2 to TRBJ2-7, with D uncertain. Germline values: CDR1 SNHLY, CDR2 FYNNEI. With 6 bases removed from V and 4 bases from J, the gap between germline ends came to 7 bases. This CDR3 region has 11 residues. The CDR3 is CASRGEYEQYF. Written as DNA, the CDR3 is TGTGCCAGCAGGGGCGAATACGAGCAGTACTTC.

The rearrangement links TRBV29-1 to TRBJ1-2; D is ambiguous. This CDR3 has 14 residues. V shed 6 bases and J shed 0 bases, with 14 bases lying between them. Germline V gene sequence: CDR1 SQVTM, CDR2 ANQGSEA. Written as DNA, the CDR3 is TGCAGCGTGTGGGTCGCGGGAACTAACTATGGCTACACCTTC. Its protein is CSVWVAGTNYGYTF. The full variable domain, its missing parts supplied by reference TRBV29-1 and TRBJ1-2, is SAVISQKPSRDICQRGTSLTIQCQVDSQVTMMFWYRQQPGQSLTLIATANQGSEATYESGFVIDKFPISRPNLTFSTLTVSNMSPEDSSIYLCSVWVAGTNYGYTFGSGTRLTVV.

This clone was detected a few times. The chain recombines TRBV28 with TRBJ1-6; 8 nucleotides match TRBD1. Germline-derived CDR1 and CDR2 are MDHEN and SYDVKM. J was trimmed by 10 bases and V by 5 bases; bases with no gene match: 10. The CDR3 has 15 amino acids. The CDR3: CASSPTRQGLSPLHF. The CDR3 bases are TGTGCCAGCAGTCCGACTCGACAGGGGTTATCACCCCTCCACTTT.

Written as DNA, the CDR3 is TGTGCCAGCAGCCCGGGACAGGGTAGCACCTACGAGCAGTACTTC. It codes for CASSPGQGSTYEQYF. The chain carries TRBV13 and TRBJ2-7; 9 bases are a match to TRBD1. CDR1 and CDR2 (germline): PRHDT, FYEKMQ (reference sequence). Losses at the gene ends were 5 bases for V and 2 bases for J; bases not matched to a gene: 7. The CDR3 is 15 residues long.